Included here is one T cell receptor (beta chain) sequence, with context. The antigen this receptor binds is unknown. No clone much larger than this one lies a single base away; base qualities are absent. V is cut by 5 bases and J by 0 bases, and the space between the germline ends is 5 bases. The cysteine opens and the phenylalanine closes a CDR3 of 14 amino acids. CDR3 DNA only is kept here, 42 bases in frame from base 1. The germline V gene (reference sequence) gives CDR1 as LNHDA and CDR2 as SQIVND. This specimen comes from a study of blood T cell repertoires in COVID-19 (TCRdb year 2020). About the full investigation: The collaborator samples originated in the United States, Italy and Spain and spanned the acute and convalescent phases of COVID-19. The material from the prospective study consisted of cDNA or gDNA derived from T cells, B-cell-depleted T cells, or PBMCs. Subjects who had been exposed to COVID-19, were actively infected with it, or had recovered from it provided the deeply sampled blood TCRbeta repertoires that made up the dataset. The repertoires were made available in a free public database intended to serve as a resource for research on the immune response to SARS-CoV-2. Samples came from the ongoing ImmuneRACE study (first 160 participants) plus 1,254 subjects from 6 global collaborators. Nearly every sample came with metadata listing a de-identified subject ID, COVID-19 status, age in years and sex. Where available, HLA class I and class II types were taken from metadata supplied by the sample provider and were not determined by assay-based typing. Study-wide findings and limitations: The amount of clinical and demographic metadata varied by source and participant and was provided uncurated.

Whole blood was collected in K2EDTA tubes by collaborating institutions according to the institutions' own protocols. For TCRbeta analysis, collaborators shipped samples as frozen whole blood, isolated PBMCs, or DNA extracted from either of those sample types. The immunoSEQ Assay, a bias-controlled multiplex PCR, was used to amplify TCRbeta CDR3 regions from genomic DNA. On the study's bioinformatics: The number of nucleated cells in each sample was estimated from the amplification of reference gene primers within the assay. To quantify the absolute abundance of each unique TCRbeta CDR3 rearrangement, sequence reads were collapsed and filtered. For each sample, productive Simpson clonality was calculated as the square root of Simpson's diversity index across productive rearrangements. Not all clones reach the TCRdb copy of this immuneACCESS table, which keeps in-frame sequences only. Checked studies attribute under half of the gap to unresolved V genes and leave the rest unexplained. That table furnishes V, J and clone size, whereas the DNA furnished D and trimming. The sample contains 120,000 to 150,000 clones, around nine tenths of them found a single time. Around 5% of the sample belongs to the ten largest clones.

The clonotype was recovered from a human donor in a cohort sampled during active COVID-19. The specimen sequenced was peripheral blood. The chain uses TRBV19 and TRBJ2-6; the D gene cannot be named for sure. The DNA sequence is TGTGCCAGTAGTGCACACTCTGGGGCCAACGTCCTGACTTTC. The translation is CASSAHSGANVLTF.